A few counts support the clone carrying this T cell receptor beta chain. What it binds is unknown. The record originates from a study of Ad26.COV2.S vaccination and SARS-CoV-2 variants. On the study more broadly: Ad26.COV2.S arm of COV1001 included the donor. Findings and limits, study-wide: Similar non-spike TCR breadth was observed in recipients of vaccine and of placebo. Ad26.COV2.S recipients had broader spike-specific TCRs (P = 0.0014).

As for treatment: around 19 received Ad26.COV2.S at low or high dose, single or two shots; 5 received placebo; per-sample allocation not given. Repertoires come from day 63 after the first vaccine or placebo injection. An Ad26 vector that expressed Wuhan-strain SARS-CoV-2 spike constituted the vaccine. TCRdb keeps only in-frame clones here, not all; method: immunoSEQ multiplex PCR. The profile shows approximately 460,000 clones, 89% of them singletons. The sample consisted of peripheral blood, taken in a trial of Ad26.COV2.S vaccine versus placebo. The receptor's source is a person between 18 and 65 years old who received the Ad26.COV2.S COVID-19 vaccine or a placebo.

CDR3 DNA sequence: TGTGCCATCAGTGAGTCTGAAGGGGTTGGCTACACCTTC. Translating it yields CAISESEGVGYTF. The V gene is TRBV10-3, the J gene TRBJ1-2; TRBD1 is a possible D gene (5 bases). Germline V gene sequence: CDR1 ENHRY, CDR2 SYGVKD. Trimming stripped 0 bases from V and 7 bases from J, with 9 bases between. This CDR3 has 13 residues.